This TCR beta chain was documented in a study of neurological immune-mediated disorders. Overall study results and limits: Patients with HTLV-1-associated myelopathy showed the most TCR clonal expansion. Those with multiple sclerosis showed the least, falling below healthy controls.

Fewer than 1.2 million sorted CD4+ or CD8+ T cells made each library. Synthesis of cDNA was accomplished via 5'RACE employing 10-nucleotide random UMIs. TCRdb passed the 5' RACE reads through MiXCR, listing each CDR3 protein once. Of 30,000 or so distinct CDR3 sequences listed, under 5% were seen once; the top ten hold around a quarter. Germline lookup yields CDR1 SGHRS and CDR2 YFSETQ. The CDR3 extends over 21 residues, inclusive of both ends. As to this clonotype: What it binds is unknown. No DNA is shown, since the ends of the CDR3 on it are uncertain; the CDR3 is the one TCRdb lists.

This chain joins TRBV5-1 and TRBJ2-5; the D call TRBD1 from the table was never checked on the DNA. The TCR sequence derives from a middle-aged woman in good health. The source material was CD4+ T cells from blood. This CDR3 is CASSFYICSAEWGLRGETQYF.